This TCR beta chain was identified during a study of blood T cell repertoires in COVID-19. Turning to the study itself: Specimens from acute and convalescent COVID-19 originated in the United States, Italy and Spain. PBMCs, B-cell-depleted T cells, or T cells were the source of the cDNA or gDNA that made up the material.

In the original analysis: Estimated nucleated cell counts came from reference gene primer amplification. The data were produced by immunoSEQ multiplex PCR, yet TCRdb's version contains in-frame clones alone and is incomplete. The V and J calls and clone size are taken from that table; D and trimming were inferred from the DNA. The profile covers about 200,000 clones, with over 80% appearing a single time and roughly 8% taken by the ten largest. Followed over time, Seattle patients had been enrolled while infection was active. This CDR3 has 15 residues. J lost 7 bases, V lost 3 bases, and 11 bases had no gene match. Germline V gene data show CDR1 as DFQATT and CDR2 as SNEGSKA (reference sequence).

The sequenced sample consisted of peripheral blood. This clonotype was sampled from a woman aged 55 to 70 with COVID-19, enrolled during active disease. The chain uses TRBV20-1 and TRBJ1-5; 8 bases match TRBD1. Written as DNA, the CDR3 is TGCAGTGCTAGTCCGGGCAGGGGGCCGGGACAGCCCCAGCATTTT. Protein: CSASPGRGPGQPQHF.